This T cell receptor (beta chain) is drawn from a study of molecular identifiers for immune sequencing clone quantification. Based on a CD8+CD4-CCR7+CD45RA+ profile, naive CD8 T cells were sorted. One entry per CDR3 protein, called by TCRdb with MiXCR from the PCR reads. The sample contains approximately 93,000 distinct CDR3 sequences, roughly 23% of which appear only once. This clonotype has just a few counts. The V segment lost 4 bases and the J segment 8 bases; nucleotides outside the gene matches: 13. Germline-derived CDR1 and CDR2 are DFQATT and SNEGSKA (reference sequence). This CDR3 has 16 residues.

J is TRBJ2-1 and V is TRBV20-1, with TRBD2 identical over 11 bases. Sequenced material: naive CD8+ T cells from blood, with Jurkat cell RNA spiked in. The subset is: FACS-sorted CD8+CD4-CCR7+CD45RA+ naive T cells. The sequence came from a human donor in good health. Some libraries in this study had Jurkat cell RNA spiked in. For the CDR3, the DNA is TGCAGTGCTACCAAACTAGCGGGAGATTCCGGGGATGAGCAGTTCTTC. Translation: CSATKLAGDSGDEQFF.